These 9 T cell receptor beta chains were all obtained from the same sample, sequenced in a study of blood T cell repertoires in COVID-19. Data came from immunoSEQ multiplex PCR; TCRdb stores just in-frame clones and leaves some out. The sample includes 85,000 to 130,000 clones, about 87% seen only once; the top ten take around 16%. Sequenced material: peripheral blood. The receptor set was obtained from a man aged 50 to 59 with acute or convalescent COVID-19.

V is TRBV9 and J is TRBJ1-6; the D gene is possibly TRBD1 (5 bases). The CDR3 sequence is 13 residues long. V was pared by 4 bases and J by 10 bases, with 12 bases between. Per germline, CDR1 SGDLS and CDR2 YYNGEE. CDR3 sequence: CASSRQGGSPLHF. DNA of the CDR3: TGTGCCAGCAGCCGGCAGGGAGGGTCACCCCTCCACTTT. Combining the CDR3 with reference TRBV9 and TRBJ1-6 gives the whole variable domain DSGVTQTPKHLITATGQRVTLRCSPRSGDLSVYWYQQSLDQGLQFLIQYYNGEERAKGNILERFSAQQFPDLHSELNLSSLELGDSALYFCASSRQGGSPLHFGNGTRLTVT.

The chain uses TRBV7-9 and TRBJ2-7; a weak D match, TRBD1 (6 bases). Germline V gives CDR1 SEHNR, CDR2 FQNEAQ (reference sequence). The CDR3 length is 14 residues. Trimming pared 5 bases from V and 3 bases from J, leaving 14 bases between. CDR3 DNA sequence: TGTGCCAGCAGCCTAAACACAGGGAGCTACGAGCAGTACTTC. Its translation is CASSLNTGSYEQYF.

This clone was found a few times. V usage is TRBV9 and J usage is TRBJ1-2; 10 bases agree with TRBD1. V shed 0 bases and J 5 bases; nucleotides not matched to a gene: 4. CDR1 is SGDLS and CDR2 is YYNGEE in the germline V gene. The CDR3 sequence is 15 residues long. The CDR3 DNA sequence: TGTGCCAGCAGCGTAGGTTGGGACAGGGGTTATGGCTACACCTTC. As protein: CASSVGWDRGYGYTF.

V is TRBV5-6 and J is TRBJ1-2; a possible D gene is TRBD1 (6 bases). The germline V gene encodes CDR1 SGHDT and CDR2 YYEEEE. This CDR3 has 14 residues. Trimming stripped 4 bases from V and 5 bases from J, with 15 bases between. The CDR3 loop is CASSTQGRVYGYTF. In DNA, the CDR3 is TGTGCCAGCAGCACACAGGGTAGGGTTTATGGCTACACCTTC.

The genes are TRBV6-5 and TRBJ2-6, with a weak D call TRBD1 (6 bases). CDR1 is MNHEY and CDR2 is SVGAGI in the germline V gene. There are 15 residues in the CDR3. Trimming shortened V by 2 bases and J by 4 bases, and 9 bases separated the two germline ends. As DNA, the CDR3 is TGTGCCAGCAGTTACGCAGGGGCCGGGGCCAACGTCCTGACTTTC. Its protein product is CASSYAGAGANVLTF.

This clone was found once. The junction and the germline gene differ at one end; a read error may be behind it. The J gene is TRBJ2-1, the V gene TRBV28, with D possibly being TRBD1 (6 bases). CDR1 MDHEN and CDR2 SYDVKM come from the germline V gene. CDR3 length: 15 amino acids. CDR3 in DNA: TGTGCCGGCAGATCCGACAGGTCGGCCTACAATGAGCAGTTCTTC. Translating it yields CAGRSDRSAYNEQFF.

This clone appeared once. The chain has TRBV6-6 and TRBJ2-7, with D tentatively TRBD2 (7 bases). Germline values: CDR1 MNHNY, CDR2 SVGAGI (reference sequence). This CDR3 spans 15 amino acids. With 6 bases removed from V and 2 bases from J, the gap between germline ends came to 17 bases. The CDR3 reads CASRDRGGFAYEQYF. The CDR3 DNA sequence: TGTGCCAGCAGGGACCGCGGGGGCTTTGCCTACGAGCAGTACTTC.

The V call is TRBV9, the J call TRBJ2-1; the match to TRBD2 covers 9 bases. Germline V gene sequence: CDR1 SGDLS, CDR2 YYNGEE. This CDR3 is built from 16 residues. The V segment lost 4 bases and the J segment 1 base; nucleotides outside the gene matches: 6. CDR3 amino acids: CASSISGSNSYNEQFF. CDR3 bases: TGTGCCAGCAGCATTAGCGGGAGTAATTCCTACAATGAGCAGTTCTTC.

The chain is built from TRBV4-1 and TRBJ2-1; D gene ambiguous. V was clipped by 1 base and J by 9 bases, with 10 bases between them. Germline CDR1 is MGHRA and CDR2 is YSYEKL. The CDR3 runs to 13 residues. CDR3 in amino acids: CASSQGPHSEQFF. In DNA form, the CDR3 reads TGCGCCAGCAGCCAAGGCCCACACAGTGAGCAGTTCTTC.